The 10 T cell receptor beta chains below come from one sample, sequenced in a study of cytomegalovirus exposure and HLA in healthy donors. The study ran its PCR with 60 Vbeta and 13 Jbeta primers. Produced via immunoSEQ multiplex PCR; TCRdb's table is partial and in-frame only. This table holds 80,000 to 95,000 clones, roughly 63% found once. Sequencing used PBMCs. Source of these receptors: a woman aged 25 to 39 in good health and CMV-seronegative.

The chain couples TRBV27 to TRBJ2-5; tentatively, D is TRBD1 (6 bases). Germline assignment: CDR1 MNHEY and CDR2 SMNVEV (reference sequence). This CDR3 is built from 13 residues. Trimming removed 6 bases from V and 4 bases from J, with 12 bases in between. This chain's CDR3 is CASSRSTGETQYF. The DNA for the CDR3 is TGTGCCAGCAGCAGATCGACAGGAGAGACCCAGTACTTC.

The V gene is TRBV5-8, the J gene TRBJ2-5; 7 bases match TRBD1. Germline values: CDR1 SGHTS, CDR2 YDEGEE. V was pared by 3 bases and J by 7 bases, with 6 bases of the junction left unmatched. The CDR3 spans 13 residues. The CDR3 protein is CASSYDRVGTQYF. Written as DNA, the CDR3 is TGTGCCAGCAGCTACGACAGGGTTGGGACCCAGTACTTC.

This clone was seen a few times. The rearrangement joins TRBV6-5 to TRBJ1-5; D ambiguous. Deletions cut 2 bases from V and 5 bases from J, with 7 bases between. Germline V lookup: CDR1 MNHEY, CDR2 SVGAGI. This CDR3 has 13 residues. CDR3 nucleotides: TGTGCCAGCAGTTACGATCGGTATCAGCCCCAGCATTTT. This sequence encodes CASSYDRYQPQHF.

J is TRBJ2-7 and V is TRBV5-1, with 9 positions matching TRBD1. CDR3 length: 16 residues. The V gene's germline CDR1 is SGHRS and CDR2 YFSETQ. V lost 4 bases to trimming and J lost 3 bases; unmatched junction nucleotides: 11. CDR3 loop: CASSTGNRDRVYEQYF. CDR3 coding DNA: TGCGCCAGCAGCACAGGTAACCGGGACAGGGTCTACGAGCAGTACTTC.

This clone has a single count. The V call is TRBV5-1, the J call TRBJ1-1; 8 nucleotides align to TRBD1. V gave up 3 bases and J gave up 8 bases; unmatched junction bases: 6. Germline values: CDR1 SGHRS, CDR2 YFSETQ. The CDR3 spans 13 residues. CDR3 in amino acids: CASSWTGLEEAFF. The CDR3 bases are TGCGCCAGCAGCTGGACAGGGCTAGAGGAAGCTTTCTTT.

The CDR3 spells CASSQSSEITDTQYF. CDR3 coding DNA: TGCGCCAGCAGCCAATCGAGCGAGATCACAGATACGCAGTATTTT. V gene TRBV4-1 combines with J gene TRBJ2-3; no definite D call. Looked up from germline, CDR1 is MGHRA and CDR2 is YSYEKL. V was pared by 2 bases and J by 2 bases, with 11 bases between. The CDR3 runs 15 residues.

Only one count was recorded for this clone. V gene TRBV4-3 combines with J gene TRBJ2-1, with no clear D. The CDR3 runs to 13 residues. Germline CDR1 LGHNA, CDR2 YSLEER. Trimming removed 1 base at V and 15 bases at J, with 16 bases between. The CDR3: CASSQALLGDRFF. As DNA, the CDR3 is TGCGCCAGCAGCCAAGCCCTCCTAGGCGATCGGTTCTTC.

The chain carries TRBV2 and TRBJ1-6; maybe TRBD1 (6 bases). Trimming cost V 6 bases and J 7 bases, with 10 bases left between them. Germline CDR1 SNHLY, CDR2 FYNNEI. The CDR3 sequence is 13 residues long. The CDR3: CASRDRNNSPLHF. The CDR3 DNA follows: TGTGCCAGCAGAGACAGGAACAATTCACCCCTCCACTTT.

This rearrangement joins TRBV6-5 to TRBJ1-2, with 7 positions matching TRBD1. Germline V gene lookup returns CDR1 MNHEY and CDR2 SVGAGI. After removal of 6 bases from V and 5 bases from J, the junction contained 9 bases not matched to a gene. The CDR3 covers 14 residues. Here the CDR3 DNA reads TGTGCCAGCAGGCGCGACAGGGAACAATATGGCTACACCTTC. It specifies CASRRDREQYGYTF.

This clone was counted a single time. The chain uses TRBV7-9 and TRBJ2-5, with 9 bases matching TRBD1. Germline loops: CDR1 SEHNR, CDR2 FQNEAQ (reference sequence). The V and J ends lost 2 bases and 6 bases, in that order; junction bases with no gene match: 10. This CDR3 spans 16 amino acids. The CDR3 bases are TGTGCCAGCAGCTTACGGACAGGGGAACGGGAGCAGACCCAGTACTTC. Its protein is CASSLRTGEREQTQYF.